Listed here are 16 T cell receptor beta chains from one sample, sequenced in a study of Ad26.COV2.S vaccination and SARS-CoV-2 variants. The treatment: roughly 19 received Ad26.COV2.S at low or high dose, single or two shots; roughly five received placebo; per-sample allocation not given. After the first vaccine or placebo injection, samples were drawn on day 63. Method: immunoSEQ multiplex PCR; TCRdb's copy keeps in-frame clones and lacks some. The table has around 320,000 clones, about 85% seen once; the top ten hold approximately 2.2%. This sample comprised peripheral blood, obtained in a trial of Ad26.COV2.S vaccine versus placebo. These receptors were taken from a person aged 18-60 years who received the Ad26.COV2.S COVID-19 vaccine or a placebo.

The chain couples TRBV6-5 to TRBJ1-4; no clear D. The V gene's germline CDR1 is MNHEY and CDR2 SVGAGI. V was trimmed by 0 bases and J by 7 bases, leaving 9 bases between them. CDR3 size: 14 residues. The chain's CDR3 is CASSYSARGEKLFF. CDR3 sequence (DNA): TGTGCCAGCAGTTACTCGGCACGGGGTGAAAAACTGTTTTTT.

The J gene is TRBJ2-2, the V gene TRBV5-4; a possible D gene is TRBD1 (6 bases). This CDR3 is built from 15 residues. Germline loops: CDR1 SGHNT, CDR2 YYREEE (reference sequence). Trimming left V 0 bases short and J 9 bases short, with 15 bases between. CDR3 in amino acids: CASSLAGQYYRELFF. In nucleotides, the CDR3 is TGTGCCAGCAGCTTGGCCGGACAGTATTACCGGGAGCTGTTTTTT.

In its sample, this clone was seen once. The chain has TRBV11-2 and TRBJ1-1; D call uncertain. CDR1 and CDR2 (germline): SGHAT, FQNNGV. V gave up 5 bases and J gave up 4 bases, with 20 bases separating them. The CDR3 is 16 residues long. For the CDR3, the DNA is TGTGCCAGCAGCCCCCCCGGGGTCCCCGGGGTCACTGAAGCTTTCTTT. Protein: CASSPPGVPGVTEAFF.

The V and J genes are TRBV19 and TRBJ1-2, with 8 bases identical to TRBD1. J gave up 8 bases and V 3 bases, and 11 bases lay outside the gene matches. Germline lookup yields CDR1 LNHDA and CDR2 SQIVND (reference sequence). The CDR3 runs 15 residues. CDR3 DNA sequence: TGTGCCAGTAGTATCTCGTTTACAGGGGGTGGAGGCTACACCTTC. This sequence encodes CASSISFTGGGGYTF.

The chain employs TRBV9 and TRBJ1-6; 9 bases line up with TRBD1. The CDR3 length is 15 residues. Germline CDR1 reads SGDLS; CDR2 reads YYNGEE. Trimming removed 4 bases from V and 9 bases from J; junction bases left unmatched: 8. The CDR3 nucleotides are TGTGCCAGCAGCTTTCGGACAGGGGAAGGTTCACCCCTCCACTTT. Translating it yields CASSFRTGEGSPLHF.

This clone was found once. V is TRBV7-6 and J is TRBJ2-7, with D possibly matching TRBD2 (6 bases). Germline loops: CDR1 SGHVS, CDR2 FNYEAQ. The CDR3 loop spans 13 amino acids. The germline V and J ends were trimmed by 5 bases and 5 bases, with 13 bases remaining between them. The CDR3 region has the DNA TGTGCCAGCAGCCCGCGGGGTCCGCACGAGCAGTACTTC. Protein sequence: CASSPRGPHEQYF. The full variable domain, rest sourced from reference TRBV7-6 and TRBJ2-7, is GAGVSQSPRYKVTKRGQDVALRCDPISGHVSLYWYRQALGQGPEFLTYFNYEAQQDKSGLPNDRFSAERPEGSISTLTIQRTEQRDSAMYRCASSPRGPHEQYFGPGTRLTVT.

This clone occurred once. The chain is built from TRBV5-6 and TRBJ2-1; 10 nucleotides agree with TRBD1. Per the germline V gene, CDR1 is SGHDT and CDR2 is YYEEEE. J was trimmed by 0 bases and V by 0 bases; bases with no gene match: 6. The CDR3 consists of 18 residues. The CDR3 here is CASSLGQGATSSYNEQFF. The CDR3, as DNA: TGTGCCAGCAGCTTGGGACAGGGGGCCACGAGCTCCTACAATGAGCAGTTCTTC.

As concerns this clone: This same CDR3 is encoded by further DNA sequences in the sample. This chain uses TRBV9 with TRBJ2-1; 7 bases match TRBD2. Germline V CDR1 and CDR2: SGDLS, YYNGEE. V lost 2 bases and J lost 0; bases outside the gene matches: 2. There are 15 residues in the CDR3. The CDR3 DNA reads as TGTGCCAGCAGCGTGGGCGGGGGCTCCTACAATGAGCAGTTCTTC. Its protein product is CASSVGGGSYNEQFF. The full variable domain, in which reference TRBV9 and TRBJ2-1 provide the parts outside the CDR3, is DSGVTQTPKHLITATGQRVTLRCSPRSGDLSVYWYQQSLDQGLQFLIQYYNGEERAKGNILERFSAQQFPDLHSELNLSSLELGDSALYFCASSVGGGSYNEQFFGPGTRLTVL.

The chain couples TRBV10-3 to TRBJ1-6; 8 positions agree with TRBD1. V was clipped by 6 bases and J by 8 bases; unmatched bases: 9. This CDR3 has 15 amino acids. CDR1 is ENHRY, CDR2 SYGVKD, per germline. As DNA, the CDR3 is TGTGCCATCAGCTTGGGACAGGTAGGGGATTCACCCCTCCACTTT. Its translation is CAISLGQVGDSPLHF.

The rearrangement links TRBV6-5 to TRBJ1-2, with 8 bases that match TRBD1. The V and J ends lost 8 bases and 3 bases, in that order; junction bases with no gene match: 8. CDR1 and CDR2 (germline): MNHEY, SVGAGI. The CDR3 is 14 residues long. This CDR3 reads CASLRDRGDYGYTF. DNA for the CDR3: TGTGCCAGCCTCCGAGACAGGGGAGACTATGGCTACACCTTC.

This chain uses TRBV27 with TRBJ1-5, with TRBD1 matching 8 bases. With V trimmed by 2 bases and J by 2 bases, 14 bases remained unmatched. The CDR3 loop spans 19 amino acids. Germline values: CDR1 MNHEY, CDR2 SMNVEV (reference sequence). This chain's CDR3 is CASSLNRAGGGEGNQPQHF. The CDR3 DNA is TGTGCCAGCAGTTTAAATCGGGCAGGGGGCGGTGAAGGCAATCAGCCCCAGCATTTT.

CDR3 sequence (DNA): TGTGCCAGCAGCGGGAACACCTTGAACACTGAAGCTTTCTTT. Its translation: CASSGNTLNTEAFF. The rearrangement links TRBV13 to TRBJ1-1; no definite D call. The V end lost 5 bases, the J end lost 0 bases, and 10 bases lay between the germline ends. Germline V gene data show CDR1 as PRHDT and CDR2 as FYEKMQ (reference sequence). The CDR3 is 14 amino acids.

The chain joins TRBV7-9 to TRBJ2-5; perhaps TRBD1 as D (6 bases). Germline values: CDR1 SEHNR, CDR2 FQNEAQ (reference sequence). The CDR3 length is 14 residues. Trimming took 3 bases from V and 2 from J, leaving 10 bases between them. In nucleotides, the CDR3 is TGTGCCAGCAGCTTTCCAGGGGCGCAAGAGACCCAGTACTTC. It codes for CASSFPGAQETQYF.

DNA for the CDR3: TGCAGTGCTAGTCAGGGGGCTCTAATTGGCGGGGAGCTGTTTTTT. Translating it yields CSASQGALIGGELFF. The chain combines TRBV20-1 with TRBJ2-2; 8 bases match TRBD1. CDR3 length equals 15 residues. V lost 3 bases and J lost 7; bases outside the gene matches: 10. Germline V gives CDR1 DFQATT, CDR2 SNEGSKA (reference sequence).

V gene TRBV28 combines with J gene TRBJ2-5; no clear D. V lost 3 bases, J lost 5 bases, and 10 bases lay in between. The V gene's germline CDR1 is MDHEN and CDR2 SYDVKM. This CDR3 comprises 13 residues. The CDR3 is CASSLTSFETQYF. In DNA, the CDR3 is TGTGCCAGCAGTTTGACCAGTTTCGAGACCCAGTACTTC.

This rearrangement joins TRBV7-2 to TRBJ2-3, with 8 nucleotides matching TRBD1. Germline assignment: CDR1 SGHTA and CDR2 FQGNSA. This CDR3 region has 15 residues. V dropped 1 base and J dropped 6; count of bases not matched to a gene: 6. CDR3 nucleotide sequence: TGTGCCAGCAGCTTAGTGACAGGGGATGGGGATACGCAGTATTTT. This encodes CASSLVTGDGDTQYF.